Following are 26 T cell receptor beta chains from one sample sequenced in a study of post-analysis software for immune sequencing data. Findings and limits, study-wide: When patients were compared with controls, four to six TRBV segments were more frequent, TRBV5-6, TRBV5-1 and TRBV20-1 among them.

Unique molecular identifiers were carried by the TCR beta cDNA libraries. From the PCR reads, TCRdb called clonotypes with MiXCR, one entry per CDR3 protein. The sample has roughly 400,000 distinct CDR3 sequences; more than 30% are singletons. These TCRs' antigens remain unknown. Sequenced material: blood. The origin of the receptors is a girl aged 2 to 9 with multiple sclerosis.

The chain joins TRBV5-1 to TRBJ1-4; TRBD1 matches 7 bases. The germline V gene encodes CDR1 SGHRS and CDR2 YFSETQ. V was clipped by 0 bases and J by 8 bases; unmatched bases: 16. The CDR3 sequence is 18 residues long. The CDR3 DNA sequence: TGCGCCAGCAGCTTGGCCCCGGGACAGACGGGAGGACGGGAAAAACTGTTTTTT. Translating it yields CASSLAPGQTGGREKLFF.

This chain links TRBV7-7 with TRBJ2-3; no reliable D call. This CDR3 is 15 amino acids long. CDR1 is SSHAT and CDR2 is FNYEAQ in the germline V gene (reference sequence). Trimming took off 5 bases at V and 0 bases at J, with 12 bases between the two ends. The CDR3 nucleotides are TGTGCCAGCAGCCGGATAATAGACAGCACAGATACGCAGTATTTT. It yields the protein CASSRIIDSTDTQYF.

CDR3 in DNA: TGTGCCAGCAGTTACCGGACAGGTGAAGCTTTCTTT. Residues: CASSYRTGEAFF. V is TRBV6-5 and J is TRBJ1-1, with 7 positions matching TRBD1. Germline CDR1 and CDR2: MNHEY and SVGAGI. This CDR3 region has 12 residues. Trimming cost V 2 bases and J 7 bases; bases outside gene matches: 1.

The CDR3 DNA reads TGTGCCAGCAGCTTAGGAGGGACTTTCTACAATGAGCAGTTCTTC. This translates into CASSLGGTFYNEQFF. The chain is built from TRBV7-8 and TRBJ2-1; tentative D call: TRBD2 (6 bases). Deletions cut 1 base from V and 3 bases from J, with 10 bases between. Germline-derived CDR1 and CDR2 are SGHVS and FQNEAQ. CDR3 length: 15 amino acids.

This clonotype was recorded a few times. This chain joins TRBV4-3 and TRBJ2-5; perhaps TRBD2 as D (6 bases). The J call could be wrong; TRBJ2-7 is a better fit for the DNA end. The CDR3 spans 15 residues. Germline values: CDR1 LGHNA, CDR2 YSLEER. The CDR3 spells CASSQDSGVRYEQYF. The CDR3 DNA reads as TGCGCCAGCAGCCAAGATTCGGGGGTCCGCTACGAGCAGTACTTC.

The CDR3 loop reads CSARKRGQGSLREQYF. In DNA, the CDR3 is TGCAGTGCTAGAAAGAGGGGACAGGGGAGTCTTCGCGAGCAGTACTTC. The chain links TRBV20-1 to TRBJ2-7; 10 nucleotides line up with TRBD1. The CDR3 contains 16 residues. The V gene's germline CDR1 is DFQATT and CDR2 SNEGSKA (reference sequence). V was pared by 2 bases and J by 6 bases, with 13 bases of the junction left unmatched.

The rearrangement uses TRBV24-1 and TRBJ2-1, with 13 bases aligning to TRBD2. The germline gives CDR1 KGHDR, CDR2 SFDVKD. V lost 7 bases, J lost 7 bases, and 3 bases stayed unmatched. This CDR3 comprises 14 residues. CDR3: CATSPGLAGNEQFF. In nucleotides, the CDR3 is TGTGCCACCAGCCCGGGACTAGCGGGAAATGAGCAGTTCTTC.

The rearrangement uses TRBV7-2 and TRBJ2-1; D might be TRBD2 (6 bases). Germline CDR1 is SGHTA and CDR2 is FQGNSA. Trimming took 3 bases from V and 0 from J, leaving 9 bases between them. The length of the CDR3 is 15 residues. As DNA, the CDR3 is TGTGCCAGCAGCTTTGCGGGAAGCTCCTACAATGAGCAGTTCTTC. Translating gives CASSFAGSSYNEQFF.

This clonotype appeared a few times. CDR3: CASTNRDSYNEQFF. In DNA, the CDR3 is TGTGCCAGCACAAACAGGGACTCCTACAATGAGCAGTTCTTC. The V and J genes are TRBV12-3 or TRBV12-4 and TRBJ2-1, with D perhaps TRBD1 (6 bases). Trimming stripped 7 bases from V and 0 bases from J, with 10 bases between. The CDR3 length is 14 residues.

The CDR3 bases are TGCAGCGTTGAAGTTGGGAGTCCAGATACGCAGTATTTT. Translation: CSVEVGSPDTQYF. This chain connects TRBV29-1 to TRBJ2-3; tentative D call: TRBD2 (5 bases). V was shortened by 1 base and J by 4 bases, with 9 bases between the two germline ends. Germline-derived CDR1 and CDR2 are SQVTM and ANQGSEA. CDR3 size: 13 residues.

The gene calls are TRBV12-3 or TRBV12-4 and TRBJ2-2, with 10 bases identical to TRBD1. There are 15 residues in the CDR3. J gave up 7 bases and V 9 bases, and 11 bases lay outside the gene matches. CDR3 coding DNA: TGTGCCAGTCCTGACAGGGGGCGCGGGATCGGGGAGCTGTTTTTT. Translated, it gives CASPDRGRGIGELFF.

The J gene is TRBJ2-5, the V gene TRBV5-1, with 9 bases matching TRBD1. Trimming took 5 bases from V and 5 from J; bases not matched to a gene: 13. This CDR3 region has 16 residues. Germline CDR1 is SGHRS and CDR2 is YFSETQ. CDR3 residues: CASRSGQGMLGETQYF. The CDR3 DNA sequence: TGCGCCAGCAGGTCAGGACAGGGGATGCTTGGGGAGACCCAGTACTTC.

This clonotype was picked up a small number of times. The rearrangement uses TRBV29-1 and TRBJ2-1; TRBD1 or TRBD2 may be the D gene (6 bases each). The CDR3 contains 12 residues. Trimming took off 3 bases at V and 9 bases at J, with 12 bases between the two ends. Looked up from germline, CDR1 is SQVTM and CDR2 is ANQGSEA. The CDR3 nucleotides read TGCAGCGTTGAGGAAGGGGGGACTGAGCAGTTCTTC. The encoded protein is CSVEEGGTEQFF.

The chain carries TRBV12-3 or TRBV12-4 and TRBJ2-5, with TRBD2 matching over 10 bases. Losses at the gene ends were 5 bases for V and 12 bases for J; bases not matched to a gene: 12. The CDR3 has 14 residues. This chain's CDR3 is CASSPAGGPRFKYF. Written as DNA, the CDR3 is TGTGCCAGCAGTCCAGCGGGAGGGCCACGTTTCAAGTACTTC.

V and J are TRBV29-1 and TRBJ2-3; D may correspond to TRBD1 or TRBD2 (6 bases each). V was trimmed by 3 bases and J by 5 bases, leaving 15 bases between them. Germline V gene sequence: CDR1 SQVTM, CDR2 ANQGSEA. The CDR3 totals 14 residues. The CDR3 region is CSVERGAPGDTQYF. DNA of the CDR3: TGCAGCGTTGAGAGGGGGGCTCCTGGAGATACGCAGTATTTT.

This clonotype turned up a few times. The V gene is TRBV20-1, the J gene TRBJ2-6; 11 bases line up with TRBD2. The germline gives CDR1 DFQATT, CDR2 SNEGSKA (reference sequence). The CDR3 totals 16 residues. Trimming removed 6 bases from V and 3 bases from J; junction bases left unmatched: 7. CDR3 sequence reads: CSAQLAGVYGANVLTF. The CDR3 region has the DNA TGCAGTGCCCAACTAGCGGGAGTCTATGGGGCCAACGTCCTGACTTTC.

This chain joins TRBV6-6 and TRBJ1-2, with D uncertain. The CDR3 length is 13 residues. Germline values: CDR1 MNHNY, CDR2 SVGAGI (reference sequence). V shed 6 bases and J shed 6 bases, with 14 bases lying between them. CDR3 protein: CASSPDDTDGYTF. The CDR3 DNA follows: TGTGCCAGCAGCCCCGATGACACTGATGGCTACACCTTC.

V usage is TRBV7-2 and J usage is TRBJ2-7, with D unresolved. Per germline, CDR1 SGHTA and CDR2 FQGNSA. V was pared by 5 bases and J by 8 bases, with 16 bases between. The CDR3 is made up of 13 amino acids. The CDR3 sequence: CASSPGWNVQQYF. The CDR3 nucleotides are TGTGCCAGCAGCCCAGGCTGGAATGTGCAGCAGTACTTC. Full variable domain (outside the CDR3, taken from reference TRBV7-2 and TRBJ2-7): GAGVSQSPSNKVTEKGKDVELRCDPISGHTALYWYRQSLGQGLEFLIYFQGNSAPDKSGLPSDRFSAERTGGSVSTLTIQRTQQEDSAVYLCASSPGWNVQQYFGPGTRLTVT.

The chain combines TRBV12-3 or TRBV12-4 with TRBJ1-1; D unclear. The CDR3 totals 13 residues. Trimming pared 4 bases from V and 1 base from J, leaving 7 bases between. In nucleotides, the CDR3 is TGTGCCAGCAGTTATCAGCAGAACACTGAAGCTTTCTTT. It is translated as CASSYQQNTEAFF.

This clonotype turned up a few times. V and J are TRBV7-2 and TRBJ2-7; 13 bases line up with TRBD2. The V gene end was trimmed by 6 bases and the J gene end by 0 bases; junction bases not matched to a gene: 8. The CDR3 consists of 17 residues. From germline, CDR1 is SGHTA and CDR2 FQGNSA. The CDR3 reads CASRRTSGGSSSYEQYF. As DNA, the CDR3 is TGTGCCAGCAGGCGGACTAGCGGGGGTTCTAGCTCCTACGAGCAGTACTTC.

V and J are TRBV5-1 and TRBJ2-3; possible D gene TRBD1, 6 bases. Trimming cost V 3 bases and J 2 bases, with 16 bases left between them. Per the germline V gene, CDR1 is SGHRS and CDR2 is YFSETQ. The CDR3 extends over 16 amino acids. The CDR3 sequence is CASSSIPQGNTDTQYF. CDR3 in DNA: TGCGCCAGCAGCTCTATTCCACAGGGTAACACAGATACGCAGTATTTT.

The chain combines TRBV28 with TRBJ2-1; 8 bases agree with TRBD1. V gave up 3 bases and J gave up 7 bases; unmatched junction bases: 8. This CDR3 spans 15 amino acids. Germline V gene sequence: CDR1 MDHEN, CDR2 SYDVKM. CDR3 DNA sequence: TGTGCCAGCAGTTTTTTTGGACAGGGCCCTAATGAGCAGTTCTTC. This sequence encodes CASSFFGQGPNEQFF. Supplemented by reference TRBV28 and TRBJ2-1, the full variable domain reads DVKVTQSSRYLVKRTGEKVFLECVQDMDHENMFWYRQDPGLGLRLIYFSYDVKMKEKGDIPEGYSVSREKKERFSLILESASTNQTSMYLCASSFFGQGPNEQFFGPGTRLTVL.

Only one count was recorded for this clonotype. This sequence joins TRBV7-9 and TRBJ2-5; TRBD2 matches 10 bases. In germline, CDR1 is SEHNR, CDR2 FQNEAQ (reference sequence). V trimming: 3 bases; J trimming: 3 bases; junction bases outside the gene matches: 7. The CDR3 extends over 16 amino acids. For the CDR3, the DNA is TGTGCCAGCAGCTTGGACCCGGGACTAGCGAAAGAGACCCAGTACTTC. It specifies CASSLDPGLAKETQYF.

The V call is TRBV28, the J call TRBJ2-1, with D maybe TRBD2 (6 bases). This CDR3 has 14 amino acids. V dropped 6 bases and J dropped 9 bases, with 18 bases sitting between them. Germline CDR1 is MDHEN and CDR2 is SYDVKM. CDR3 amino acids: CASRIGTPRGEQFF. The CDR3, as DNA: TGTGCCAGCAGGATCGGGACTCCGAGGGGTGAGCAGTTCTTC.

This clonotype appeared many times. J is TRBJ1-2 and V is TRBV12-3 or TRBV12-4; maybe TRBD1 (5 bases). The CDR3 consists of 12 residues. The V end was cut by 4 bases, the J end by 11 bases, with 14 bases between. This CDR3 reads CASSSGLRGYTF. The CDR3 DNA follows: TGTGCCAGCAGTTCAGGACTGAGGGGTTACACCTTC.

Only a few counts were recorded for this clonotype. This chain joins TRBV20-1 and TRBJ2-3, with D tentatively TRBD2 (6 bases). Trimming shortened V by 7 bases and J by 4 bases, and 15 bases separated the two germline ends. The CDR3 is 13 amino acids. Germline V gene sequence: CDR1 DFQATT, CDR2 SNEGSKA (reference sequence). CDR3 nucleotide sequence: TGCAGTGTGGAGCGGGTGTCCCCAGATACGCAGTATTTT. This translates into CSVERVSPDTQYF.